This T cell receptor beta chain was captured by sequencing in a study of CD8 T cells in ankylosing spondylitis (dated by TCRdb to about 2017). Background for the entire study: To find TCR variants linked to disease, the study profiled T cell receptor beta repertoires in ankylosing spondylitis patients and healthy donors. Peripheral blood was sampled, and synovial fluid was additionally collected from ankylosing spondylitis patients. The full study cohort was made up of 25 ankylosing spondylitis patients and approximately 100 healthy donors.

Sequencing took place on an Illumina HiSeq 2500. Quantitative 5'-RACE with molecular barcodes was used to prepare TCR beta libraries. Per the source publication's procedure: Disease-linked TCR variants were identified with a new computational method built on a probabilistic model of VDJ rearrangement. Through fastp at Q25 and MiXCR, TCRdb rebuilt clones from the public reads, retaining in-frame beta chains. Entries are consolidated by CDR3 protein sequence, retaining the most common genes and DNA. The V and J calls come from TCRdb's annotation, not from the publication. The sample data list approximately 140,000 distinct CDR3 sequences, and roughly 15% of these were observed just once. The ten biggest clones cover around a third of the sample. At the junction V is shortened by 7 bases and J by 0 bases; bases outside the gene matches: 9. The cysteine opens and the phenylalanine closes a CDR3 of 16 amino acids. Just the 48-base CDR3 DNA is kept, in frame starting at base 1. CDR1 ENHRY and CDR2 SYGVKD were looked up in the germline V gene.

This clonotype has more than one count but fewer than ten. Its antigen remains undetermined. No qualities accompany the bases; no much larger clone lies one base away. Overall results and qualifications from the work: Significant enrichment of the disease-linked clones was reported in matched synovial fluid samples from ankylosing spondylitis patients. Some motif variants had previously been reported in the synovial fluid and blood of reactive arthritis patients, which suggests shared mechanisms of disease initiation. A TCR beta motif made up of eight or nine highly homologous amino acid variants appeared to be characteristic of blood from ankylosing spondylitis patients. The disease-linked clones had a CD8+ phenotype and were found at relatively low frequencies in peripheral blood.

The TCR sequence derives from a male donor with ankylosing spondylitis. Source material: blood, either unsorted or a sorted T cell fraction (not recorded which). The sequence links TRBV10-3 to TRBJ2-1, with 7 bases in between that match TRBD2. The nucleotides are TGTGCCATCAATAACCAGCGGGGAGACTCCTACAATGAGCAGTTCTTC. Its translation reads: CAINNQRGDSYNEQFF.